The T cell receptor (beta chain) under discussion was sequenced for a study of blood T cell repertoires in COVID-19. Study context: Both acute and convalescent COVID-19 samples were obtained from the United States, Italy and Spain. Nucleic acid was either cDNA or gDNA, and it came from T cells, B-cell-depleted T cells, or PBMCs.

In the authors' workflow: Reference gene primer amplification in the assay estimated nucleated cell counts. Using immunoSEQ multiplex PCR, the repertoire was profiled, and TCRdb retains in-frame clones only, with some absent. For V, J and clone size, that table is used; D and trimming come from the DNA. The table records 35,000 to 40,000 clones, around 80% of them present only once. V was cut by 6 bases and J by 6 bases, with 11 bases left in between. The V gene's germline CDR1 is MNHEY and CDR2 SMNVEV (reference sequence). The CDR3 totals 13 residues. The Seattle patients joined while their infection was active and were tracked longitudinally afterward.

The source material was peripheral blood. The rearrangement links TRBV27 to TRBJ2-2; D perhaps matches TRBD2 (5 bases). This sequence originates from a man aged 55 to 69 with COVID-19, enrolled during active disease. CDR3 amino acids: CASSGDGAGELFF. Here the CDR3 DNA reads TGTGCCAGCAGCGGAGACGGGGCCGGGGAGCTGTTTTTT.